The T cell receptor (beta chain) under discussion was sequenced for a study of blood T cell repertoires in COVID-19. Per the authors' pipeline: Amplification of reference gene primers provided the estimated nucleated cell counts. Using immunoSEQ multiplex PCR, the repertoire was profiled, and TCRdb retains in-frame clones only, with some absent. V and J calls plus clone size are reproduced from that table; the DNA served to infer D and trimming. The sample has about 110,000 clones; 84% are singletons. This clone has just one count. CDR3 length: 14 residues. Germline V gene lookup returns CDR1 LGHDT and CDR2 YNNKEL (reference sequence). V lost 4 bases, J lost 4 bases, and 6 bases stayed unmatched.

The origin of this receptor is a woman older than 75 with active or convalescent COVID-19. The rearrangement joins TRBV3-1 (or the pseudogene TRBV3-2) to TRBJ2-7, with 8 bases lining up with TRBD1. The sample was peripheral blood. The CDR3 is CASSPGTGMYEQYF. In DNA, the CDR3 is TGTGCCAGCAGCCCCGGGACAGGCATGTACGAGCAGTACTTC.